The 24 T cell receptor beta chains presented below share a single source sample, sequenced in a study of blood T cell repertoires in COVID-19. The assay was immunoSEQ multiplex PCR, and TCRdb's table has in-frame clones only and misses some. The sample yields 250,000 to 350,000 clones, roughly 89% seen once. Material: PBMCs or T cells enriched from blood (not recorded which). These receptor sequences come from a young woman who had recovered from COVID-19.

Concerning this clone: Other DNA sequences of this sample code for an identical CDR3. The CDR3 nucleotides are TGTGCCAGCAGTCGACAGGGCGACTATGGCTACACCTTC. This codes for CASSRQGDYGYTF. The chain recombines TRBV12-3 or TRBV12-4 with TRBJ1-2, with 7 positions matching TRBD1. V dropped 5 bases and J dropped 3; count of bases not matched to a gene: 3. The CDR3 covers 13 residues.

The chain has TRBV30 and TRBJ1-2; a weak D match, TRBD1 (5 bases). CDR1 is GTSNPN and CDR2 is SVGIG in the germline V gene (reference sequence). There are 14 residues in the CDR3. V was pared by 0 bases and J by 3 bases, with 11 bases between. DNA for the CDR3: TGTGCCTGGAGTGTACTCGGCAGGGACTATGGCTACACCTTC. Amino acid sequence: CAWSVLGRDYGYTF. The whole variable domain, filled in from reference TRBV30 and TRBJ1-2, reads SQTIHQWPATLVQPVGSPLSLECTVEGTSNPNLYWYRQAAGRGLQLLFYSVGIGQISSEVPQNLSASRPQDRQFILSSKKLLLSDSGFYLCAWSVLGRDYGYTFGSGTRLTVV.

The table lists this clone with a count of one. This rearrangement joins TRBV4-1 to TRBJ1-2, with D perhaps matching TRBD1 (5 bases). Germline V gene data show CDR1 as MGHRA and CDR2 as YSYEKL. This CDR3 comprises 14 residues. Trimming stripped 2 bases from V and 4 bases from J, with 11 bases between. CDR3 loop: CASSQRTNLYGYTF. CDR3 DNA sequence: TGCGCCAGCAGCCAACGGACAAACCTCTATGGCTACACCTTC.

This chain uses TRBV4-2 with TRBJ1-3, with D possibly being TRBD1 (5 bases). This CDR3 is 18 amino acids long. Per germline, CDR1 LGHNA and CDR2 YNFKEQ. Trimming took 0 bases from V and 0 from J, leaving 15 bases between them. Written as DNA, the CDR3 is TGTGCCAGCAGCCAAGAAAGTCGGGACTCAAGCTCTGGAAACACCATATATTTT. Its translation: CASSQESRDSSSGNTIYF.

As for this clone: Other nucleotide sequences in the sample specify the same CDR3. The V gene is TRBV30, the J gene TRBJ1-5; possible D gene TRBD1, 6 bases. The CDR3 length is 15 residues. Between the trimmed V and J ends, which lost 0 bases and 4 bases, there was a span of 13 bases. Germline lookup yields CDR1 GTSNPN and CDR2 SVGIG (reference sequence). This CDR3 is CAWSVGGGGNQPQHF. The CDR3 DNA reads TGTGCCTGGAGTGTGGGAGGGGGAGGAAATCAGCCCCAGCATTTT.

CDR3 region: CASSLPLVGTEAFF. In DNA form, the CDR3 reads TGTGCCAGCAGTTTACCCTTAGTCGGCACTGAAGCTTTCTTT. The chain combines TRBV28 with TRBJ1-1; D gene uncertain. Germline V gives CDR1 MDHEN, CDR2 SYDVKM. The CDR3 loop spans 14 amino acids. V lost 2 bases and J lost 4, with 11 bases in between.

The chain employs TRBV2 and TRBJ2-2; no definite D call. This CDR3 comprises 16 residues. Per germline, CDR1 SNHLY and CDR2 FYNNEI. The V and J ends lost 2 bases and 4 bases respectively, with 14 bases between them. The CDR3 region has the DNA TGTGCCAGCAGTGAATTTCGTCTAGACGGCACCGGGGAGCTGTTTTTT. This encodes CASSEFRLDGTGELFF.

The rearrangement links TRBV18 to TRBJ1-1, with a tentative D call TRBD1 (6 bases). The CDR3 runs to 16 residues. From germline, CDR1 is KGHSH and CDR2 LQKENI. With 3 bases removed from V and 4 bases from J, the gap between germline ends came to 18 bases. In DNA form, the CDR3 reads TGTGCCAGCTCACCCCGAGTTAACAGGGATGGCACTGAAGCTTTCTTT. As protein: CASSPRVNRDGTEAFF. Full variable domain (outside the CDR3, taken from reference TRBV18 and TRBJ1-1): NAGVMQNPRHLVRRRGQEARLRCSPMKGHSHVYWYRQLPEEGLKFMVYLQKENIIDESGMPKERFSAEFPKEGPSILRIQQVVRGDSAAYFCASSPRVNRDGTEAFFGQGTRLTVV.

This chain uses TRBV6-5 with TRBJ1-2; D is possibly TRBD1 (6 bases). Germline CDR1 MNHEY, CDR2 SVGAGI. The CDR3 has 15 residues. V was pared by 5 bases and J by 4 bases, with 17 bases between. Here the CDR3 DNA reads TGTGCCAGCAGTCCTACTTTCGACAGGAGCTATGGCTACACCTTC. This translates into CASSPTFDRSYGYTF.

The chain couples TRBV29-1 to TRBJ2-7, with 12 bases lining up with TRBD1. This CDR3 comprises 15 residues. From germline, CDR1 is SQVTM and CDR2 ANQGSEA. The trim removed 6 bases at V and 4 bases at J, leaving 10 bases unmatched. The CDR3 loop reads CSVRDRGREEYEQYF. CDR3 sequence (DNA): TGCAGCGTCCGGGACAGGGGGCGCGAGGAATACGAGCAGTACTTC.

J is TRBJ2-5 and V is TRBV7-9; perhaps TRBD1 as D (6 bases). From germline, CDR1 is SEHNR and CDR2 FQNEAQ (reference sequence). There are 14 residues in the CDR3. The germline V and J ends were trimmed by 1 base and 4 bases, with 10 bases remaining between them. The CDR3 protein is CASSLERGTETQYF. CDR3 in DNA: TGTGCCAGCAGCTTAGAGAGGGGGACAGAGACCCAGTACTTC.

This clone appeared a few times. The CDR3 loop reads CASSANPGGYEQYF. CDR3 sequence (DNA): TGTGCCAGCAGCGCGAACCCGGGGGGCTACGAGCAGTACTTC. This chain connects TRBV9 to TRBJ2-7; 7 nucleotides align to TRBD2. The ends lost 3 bases at V and 3 bases at J; junction bases unmatched: 6. CDR1 is SGDLS, CDR2 YYNGEE, per germline. The CDR3 runs 14 residues.

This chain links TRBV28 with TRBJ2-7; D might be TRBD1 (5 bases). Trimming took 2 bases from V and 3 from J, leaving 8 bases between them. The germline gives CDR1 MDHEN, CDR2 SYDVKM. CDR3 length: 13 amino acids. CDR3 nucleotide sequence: TGTGCCAGCAGTTTACCACAGGACTACGAGCAGTACTTC. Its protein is CASSLPQDYEQYF. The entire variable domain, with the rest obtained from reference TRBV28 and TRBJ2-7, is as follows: DVKVTQSSRYLVKRTGEKVFLECVQDMDHENMFWYRQDPGLGLRLIYFSYDVKMKEKGDIPEGYSVSREKKERFSLILESASTNQTSMYLCASSLPQDYEQYFGPGTRLTVT.

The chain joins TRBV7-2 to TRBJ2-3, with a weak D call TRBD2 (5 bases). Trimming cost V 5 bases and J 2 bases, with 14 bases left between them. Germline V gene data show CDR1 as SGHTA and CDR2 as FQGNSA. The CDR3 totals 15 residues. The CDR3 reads CASSPLGADTDTQYF. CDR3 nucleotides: TGTGCCAGCAGCCCCCTGGGAGCGGACACAGATACGCAGTATTTT.

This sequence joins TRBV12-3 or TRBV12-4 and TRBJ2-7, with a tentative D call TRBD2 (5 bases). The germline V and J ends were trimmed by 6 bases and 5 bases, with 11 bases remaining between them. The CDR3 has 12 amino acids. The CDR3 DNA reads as TGTGCCAGCAGCTCGGGGTCCCACGAGCAGTACTTC. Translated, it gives CASSSGSHEQYF.

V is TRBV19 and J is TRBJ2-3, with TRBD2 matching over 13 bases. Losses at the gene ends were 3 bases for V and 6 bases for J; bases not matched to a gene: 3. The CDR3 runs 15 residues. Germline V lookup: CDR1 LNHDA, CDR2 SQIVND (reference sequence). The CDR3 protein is CASSMWTSGSDTQYF. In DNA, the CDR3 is TGTGCCAGTAGTATGTGGACTAGCGGGAGTGATACGCAGTATTTT. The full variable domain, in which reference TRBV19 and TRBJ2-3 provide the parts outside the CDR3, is DGGITQSPKYLFRKEGQNVTLSCEQNLNHDAMYWYRQDPGQGLRLIYYSQIVNDFQKGDIAEGYSVSREKKESFPLTVTSAQKNPTAFYLCASSMWTSGSDTQYFGPGTRLTVL.

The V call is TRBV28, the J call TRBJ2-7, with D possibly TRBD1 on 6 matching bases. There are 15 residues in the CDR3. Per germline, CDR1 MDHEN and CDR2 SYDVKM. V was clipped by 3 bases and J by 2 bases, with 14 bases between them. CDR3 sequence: CASSLLQGSPYEQYF. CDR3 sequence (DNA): TGTGCCAGCAGTTTGTTACAGGGAAGCCCCTACGAGCAGTACTTC.

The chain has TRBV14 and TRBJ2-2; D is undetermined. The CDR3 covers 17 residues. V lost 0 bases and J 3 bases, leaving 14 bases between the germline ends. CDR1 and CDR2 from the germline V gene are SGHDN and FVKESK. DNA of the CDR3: TGTGCCAGCAGCCAAGATCTTTCTCCGGGTTACACCGGGGAGCTGTTTTTT. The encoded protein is CASSQDLSPGYTGELFF. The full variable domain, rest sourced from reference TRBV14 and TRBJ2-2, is EAGVTQFPSHSVIEKGQTVTLRCDPISGHDNLYWYRRVMGKEIKFLLHFVKESKQDESGMPNNRFLAERTGGTYSTLKVQPAELEDSGVYFCASSQDLSPGYTGELFFGEGSRLTVL.

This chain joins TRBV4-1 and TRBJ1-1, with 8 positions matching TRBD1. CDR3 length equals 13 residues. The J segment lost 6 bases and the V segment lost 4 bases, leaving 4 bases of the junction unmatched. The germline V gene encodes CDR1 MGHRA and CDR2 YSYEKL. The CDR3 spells CASSRQGLAEAFF. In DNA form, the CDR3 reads TGCGCCAGCAGCCGACAGGGGTTGGCTGAAGCTTTCTTT.

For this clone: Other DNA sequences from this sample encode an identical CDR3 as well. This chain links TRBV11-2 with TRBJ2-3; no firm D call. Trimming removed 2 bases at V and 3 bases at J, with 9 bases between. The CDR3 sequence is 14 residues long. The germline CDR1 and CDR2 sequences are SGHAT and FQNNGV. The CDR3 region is CASSLLVSTDTQYF. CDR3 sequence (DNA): TGTGCCAGCAGCTTACTAGTCTCGACAGATACGCAGTATTTT.

This CDR3 is CASSYSSGGLSNQPQHF. The CDR3, as DNA: TGTGCCAGCAGTTACTCATCAGGGGGCTTAAGCAATCAGCCCCAGCATTTT. The chain is built from TRBV6-2 or TRBV6-3 and TRBJ1-5; 8 bases are shared with TRBD1. The germline V gene encodes CDR1 MNHEY and CDR2 SVGEGT. The CDR3 consists of 17 residues. V lost 0 bases and J lost 1; bases outside the gene matches: 5.

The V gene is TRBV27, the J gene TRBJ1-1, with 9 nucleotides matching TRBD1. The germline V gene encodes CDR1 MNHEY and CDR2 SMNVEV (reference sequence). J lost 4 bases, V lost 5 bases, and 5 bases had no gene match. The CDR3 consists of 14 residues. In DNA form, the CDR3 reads TGTGCCAGCAGTCCCGGACAGGGGAGCACTGAAGCTTTCTTT. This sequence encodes CASSPGQGSTEAFF.

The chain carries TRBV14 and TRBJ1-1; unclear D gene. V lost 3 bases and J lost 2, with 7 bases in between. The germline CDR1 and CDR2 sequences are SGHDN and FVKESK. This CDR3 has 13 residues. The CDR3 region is CASSQGVNTEAFF. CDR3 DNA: TGTGCCAGCAGCCAGGGAGTTAACACTGAAGCTTTCTTT.

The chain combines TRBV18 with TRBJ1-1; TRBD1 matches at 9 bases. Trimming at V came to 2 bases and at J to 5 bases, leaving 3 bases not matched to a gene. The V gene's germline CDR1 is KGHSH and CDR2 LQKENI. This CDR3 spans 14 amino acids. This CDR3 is CASSPLTGGTEAFF. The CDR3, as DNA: TGTGCCAGCTCACCATTGACAGGGGGAACTGAAGCTTTCTTT.